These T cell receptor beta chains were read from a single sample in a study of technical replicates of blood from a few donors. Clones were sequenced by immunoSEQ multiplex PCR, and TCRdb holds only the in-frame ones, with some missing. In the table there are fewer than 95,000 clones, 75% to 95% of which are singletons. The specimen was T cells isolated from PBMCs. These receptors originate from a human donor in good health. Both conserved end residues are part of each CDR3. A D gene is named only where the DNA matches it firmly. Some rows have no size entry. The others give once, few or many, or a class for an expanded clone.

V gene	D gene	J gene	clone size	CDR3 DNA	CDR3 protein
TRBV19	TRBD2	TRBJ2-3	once	TGTGCCAGTAGTCCTCAGGGGGGAGCGGGAGGCCTAGGAGATACGCAGTATTTT	CASSPQGGAGGLGDTQYF
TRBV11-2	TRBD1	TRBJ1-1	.	TGTGCCAGCAGCTTAGAGGACAGGGGGTCGGCCACTGAAGCTTTCTTT	CASSLEDRGSATEAFF
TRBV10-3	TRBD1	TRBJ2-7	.	TGTGCCATTTCCGGGACAGGGCTTTACGAGCAGTACTTC	CAISGTGLYEQYF
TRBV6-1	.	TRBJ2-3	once	TGTGCCAGCAGTGAAAAGTATCCGGGAGAAGATACGCAGTATTTT	CASSEKYPGEDTQYF
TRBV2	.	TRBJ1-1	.	TGTGCCAGCAGATACAGCACTGAAGCTTTCTTT	CASRYSTEAFF
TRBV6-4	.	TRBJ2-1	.	TGTGCCAGCAGTGATCCCCCGGGAATCCCCTACAATGAGCAGTTCTTC	CASSDPPGIPYNEQFF
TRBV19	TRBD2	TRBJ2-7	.	TGTGCCAGTAGTATTGGCTCTGGAGCGGGGGTGGGGTCGTACGAGCAGTACTTC	CASSIGSGAGVGSYEQYF
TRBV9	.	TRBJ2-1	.	TGTGCCAGCAGCTCGACTACCTACTCCTACAATGAGCAGTTCTTC	CASSSTTYSYNEQFF
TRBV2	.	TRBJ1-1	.	TGTGCCAGCAGTCGGAAGAGGGCTGAAGCTTTCTTT	CASSRKRAEAFF
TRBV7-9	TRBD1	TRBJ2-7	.	TGTGCCAGCAGCCGTGGACAGGGAACCTACGAGCAGTACTTC	CASSRGQGTYEQYF
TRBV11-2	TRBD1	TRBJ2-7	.	TGTGCCAGCAGCCCGCGACAGGGGGCGGGAACAGAGCAGTACTTC	CASSPRQGAGTEQYF
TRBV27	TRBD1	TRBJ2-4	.	TGTGCCAGCAGTAACTACAGGGGGCGACGCCTTTTAGCCAAAAACATTCAGTACTTC	CASSNYRGRRLLAKNIQYF
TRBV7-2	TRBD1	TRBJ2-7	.	TGTGCCAGCAGCTTGACAGGGCCCCACGAGCAGTACTTC	CASSLTGPHEQYF
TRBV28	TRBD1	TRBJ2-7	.	TGTGCCAGCACGGCCGCCGGACAGGCCTCCTACGAGCAGTACTTC	CASTAAGQASYEQYF